The 21 T cell receptor beta chains below all came from one sample that was sequenced in a study of brain T cells in children with intractable seizures. Specified time point: blood from clinic visit 5 months post-surgery; TSC patient then seizure free. Data came from immunoSEQ multiplex PCR; TCRdb stores just in-frame clones and leaves some out. The repertoire includes about 340,000 clones, 93% of them detected once, and around 6% sits in the top ten. Sequencing was performed on peripheral blood, taken 4 to 5 months after surgery. The receptor set was obtained from a boy in the first two years of life with tuberous sclerosis and intractable seizures.

This clone is a singleton in its sample. A junction end diverges from the germline sequence, so it may reflect a read error. The chain employs TRBV5-1 and TRBJ2-6; D perhaps matches TRBD1 (6 bases). CDR1 is SGHRS and CDR2 is YFSETQ in the germline V gene. The CDR3 has 14 residues. CDR3 loop: CASSPGHGTNVLTF. For the CDR3, the DNA is TGCGCCAGCAGCCCGGGACATGGGACCAACGTCCTGACTTTC.

The CDR3 spells CASSLSLTPISYEQYF. For the CDR3, the DNA is TGTGCCAGCAGCTTGTCCCTGACACCAATCTCCTACGAGCAGTACTTC. V and J are TRBV5-5 and TRBJ2-7; D gene unclear. Germline loops: CDR1 SGHKS, CDR2 YYEKEE (reference sequence). The CDR3 contains 16 residues. Trimming removed 1 base from V and 0 bases from J, with 14 bases in between.

The V gene is TRBV5-1, the J gene TRBJ2-4; D call uncertain. The CDR3 is 12 residues long. V lost 4 bases, J lost 6 bases, and 8 bases lay in between. CDR1 is SGHRS and CDR2 is YFSETQ in the germline V gene. This CDR3 is CASSLNPNIQYF. Here the CDR3 DNA reads TGCGCCAGCAGCCTGAATCCAAACATTCAGTACTTC.

Only one count was recorded for this clone. CDR3 sequence (DNA): TGTGCCAGCAGCGTAGCTCTAGGGGACACCTACGAGCAGTACTTC. It codes for CASSVALGDTYEQYF. The gene calls are TRBV9 and TRBJ2-7; a possible D gene is TRBD1 (6 bases). The CDR3 is 15 amino acids. Trimming took off 0 bases at V and 2 bases at J, with 12 bases between the two ends. Germline lookup yields CDR1 SGDLS and CDR2 YYNGEE. Supplemented by reference TRBV9 and TRBJ2-7, the full variable domain reads DSGVTQTPKHLITATGQRVTLRCSPRSGDLSVYWYQQSLDQGLQFLIQYYNGEERAKGNILERFSAQQFPDLHSELNLSSLELGDSALYFCASSVALGDTYEQYFGPGTRLTVT.

The chain is built from TRBV5-4 and TRBJ1-2; no reliable D call. The V and J ends lost 2 bases and 2 bases respectively, with 13 bases between them. Germline V gives CDR1 SGHNT, CDR2 YYREEE (reference sequence). This CDR3 region has 15 residues. The CDR3 loop reads CASSLDRANNYGYTF. For the CDR3, the DNA is TGTGCCAGCAGCTTAGATAGGGCTAACAACTATGGCTACACCTTC.

The chain links TRBV19 to TRBJ2-1; TRBD2 agrees at 7 bases. Germline assignment: CDR1 LNHDA and CDR2 SQIVND (reference sequence). V gave up 3 bases and J gave up 7 bases; unmatched junction bases: 9. The CDR3 spans 15 residues. CDR3 bases: TGTGCCAGTAGTATTGGGGCTAGCGGCAGGAATGAGCAGTTCTTC. Its translation: CASSIGASGRNEQFF.

This chain joins TRBV29-1 and TRBJ2-7; D is undetermined. Germline CDR1 is SQVTM and CDR2 is ANQGSEA. The CDR3 is 15 residues long. Deletions cut 7 bases from V and 0 bases from J, with 19 bases between. The CDR3 nucleotides are TGCAGCGCACTCACGGCGGCACCCAGCTCCTACGAGCAGTACTTC. It codes for CSALTAAPSSYEQYF.

The CDR3 here is CASSLARVGNTEAFF. The CDR3 nucleotides read TGTGCCAGCAGCTTAGCGCGGGTCGGGAACACTGAAGCTTTCTTT. V usage is TRBV7-2 and J usage is TRBJ1-1; D gene ambiguous. Between the trimmed V and J ends, which lost 0 bases and 1 base, there was a span of 9 bases. The CDR3 extends over 15 amino acids. Per the germline V gene, CDR1 is SGHTA and CDR2 is FQGNSA.

In nucleotides, the CDR3 is TGTGCCAGCAGCTCCGGGACAGGGAATGCTTTCTTT. It specifies CASSSGTGNAFF. The V gene is TRBV13, the J gene TRBJ1-1; 9 bases agree with TRBD1. The germline CDR1 and CDR2 sequences are PRHDT and FYEKMQ (reference sequence). J lost 11 bases, V lost 4 bases, and 5 bases had no gene match. This CDR3 is built from 12 residues.

This clone was counted a single time. This chain connects TRBV6-5 to TRBJ2-5; TRBD1 matches at 7 bases. Looked up from germline, CDR1 is MNHEY and CDR2 is SVGAGI. The CDR3 covers 13 residues. The V gene end was trimmed by 8 bases and the J gene end by 4 bases; junction bases not matched to a gene: 7. The CDR3 sequence: CASSADRAETQYF. Here the CDR3 DNA reads TGTGCCAGCTCAGCCGACAGGGCAGAGACCCAGTACTTC.

This clone has only one observation. J is TRBJ2-7 and V is TRBV28; 12 bases agree with TRBD2. The CDR3 runs to 16 residues. V shed 6 bases and J 3 bases; nucleotides not matched to a gene: 9. CDR1 MDHEN and CDR2 SYDVKM come from the germline V gene. The CDR3 spells CASRTSGSVLVYEQYF. The CDR3 nucleotides read TGTGCCAGCAGGACTAGCGGGAGTGTTTTGGTCTACGAGCAGTACTTC.

The chain is built from TRBV6-5 and TRBJ1-2, with D possibly being TRBD1 (6 bases). This CDR3 spans 13 amino acids. Deletions cut 5 bases from V and 3 bases from J, with 10 bases between. CDR1 and CDR2 from the germline V gene are MNHEY and SVGAGI. CDR3 nucleotides: TGTGCCAGCAGTAAACAGGGAGACTATGGCTACACCTTC. Amino acid sequence: CASSKQGDYGYTF.

The chain links TRBV11-3 to TRBJ2-2, with 8 bases identical to TRBD1. The J segment lost 6 bases and the V segment lost 5 bases, leaving 5 bases of the junction unmatched. Germline CDR1 reads SGHNT; CDR2 reads YENEEA. This CDR3 comprises 14 residues. CDR3 amino acids: CASSGNRGSGELFF. Here the CDR3 DNA reads TGTGCCAGCAGCGGCAACAGGGGGTCCGGGGAGCTGTTTTTT.

The chain links TRBV9 to TRBJ2-7; D gene unclear. This CDR3 contains 15 residues. CDR1 and CDR2 (germline): SGDLS, YYNGEE. V lost 2 bases, J lost 9 bases, and 21 bases lay in between. The CDR3 loop reads CASSVAPIPTVRQYF. The CDR3 DNA follows: TGTGCCAGCAGCGTGGCCCCTATCCCCACGGTCCGGCAGTACTTC.

A remark on this clone: An end of the junction differs from the germline gene, which may be a read error. The chain has TRBV7-7 and TRBJ2-5; 12 bases are a match to TRBD2. The CDR3 has 16 residues. From germline, CDR1 is SSHAT and CDR2 FNYEAQ (reference sequence). The CDR3 loop is CASSLRLAGDLETQYF. The CDR3 nucleotides read TGTGCTAGCAGCCTAAGACTAGCGGGGGATCTAGAGACCCAGTACTTC.

This chain joins TRBV30 and TRBJ1-2, with D possibly being TRBD1 (5 bases). Germline lookup yields CDR1 GTSNPN and CDR2 SVGIG (reference sequence). V was shortened by 0 bases and J by 3 bases, with 17 bases between the two germline ends. The CDR3 has 16 amino acids. This chain's CDR3 is CAWSVLGSGGYYGYTF. The CDR3 region has the DNA TGTGCCTGGAGTGTACTTGGTTCGGGGGGATACTATGGCTACACCTTC.

The genes are TRBV27 and TRBJ1-1; D not resolved. CDR3 length: 18 residues. V lost 5 bases and J lost 4, with 26 bases in between. The V gene's germline CDR1 is MNHEY and CDR2 SMNVEV (reference sequence). CDR3 bases: TGTGCCAGCAGTCAATACCCTTTCCAAAGCCAAGGCGGCACTGAAGCTTTCTTT. It translates to CASSQYPFQSQGGTEAFF.

J is TRBJ1-6 and V is TRBV5-1; no reliable D call. The CDR3 extends over 14 amino acids. Germline V gene lookup returns CDR1 SGHRS and CDR2 YFSETQ. The V gene lost 1 base and the J gene lost 7 bases, with 9 bases spanning the gap. For the CDR3, the DNA is TGCGCCAGCAGCTTGATGACACAGAATTCACCCCTCCACTTT. Protein: CASSLMTQNSPLHF.

This clone was seen only once. V is TRBV14 and J is TRBJ1-2; no clear D. With 1 base removed from V and 6 bases from J, the gap between germline ends came to 9 bases. This CDR3 is built from 13 residues. Germline CDR1 and CDR2: SGHDN and FVKESK. The CDR3 nucleotides are TGTGCCAGCAGCCAAGGGTTTTTGGATGGCTACACCTTC. Its translation is CASSQGFLDGYTF.

This chain uses TRBV5-1 with TRBJ2-3; 12 bases are a match to TRBD2. The V segment lost 4 bases and the J segment 3 bases; nucleotides outside the gene matches: 3. Germline V CDR1 and CDR2: SGHRS, YFSETQ. The CDR3 is 15 residues long. CDR3 in amino acids: CASSVLAGGTDTQYF. As DNA, the CDR3 is TGCGCCAGCAGCGTTCTAGCGGGAGGGACAGATACGCAGTATTTT.

The rearrangement joins TRBV5-4 to TRBJ2-7, with 7 bases fitting TRBD2. The ends lost 3 bases at V and 3 bases at J; junction bases unmatched: 6. This CDR3 has 14 amino acids. CDR1 and CDR2 (germline): SGHNT, YYREEE (reference sequence). The CDR3 sequence: CASSSPGEGYEQYF. CDR3 sequence (DNA): TGTGCCAGCAGCTCTCCCGGGGAGGGCTACGAGCAGTACTTC. Full variable domain (missing parts from reference TRBV5-4 and TRBJ2-7): ETGVTQSPTHLIKTRGQQVTLRCSSQSGHNTVSWYQQALGQGPQFIFQYYREEENGRGNFPPRFSGLQFPNYSSELNVNALELDDSALYLCASSSPGEGYEQYFGPGTRLTVT.